Below, 6 T cell receptor beta chains from the same sample are listed, as sequenced in a study of cytotoxic CD8 clonotypes in ibrutinib-treated CLL. Assay: immunoSEQ multiplex PCR; the TCRdb copy retains only in-frame clones and omits some. Among about 310,000 clones, just under 80% were seen once, and the ten largest hold over 6.5%. The sequencing here drew on PBMCs, taken before ibrutinib treatment. Receptor source: a human donor with chronic lymphocytic leukemia.

The chain joins TRBV5-1 to TRBJ1-1, with D possibly being TRBD1 (6 bases). CDR1 and CDR2 from the germline V gene are SGHRS and YFSETQ. This CDR3 is built from 14 residues. Trimming took 0 bases from V and 4 from J, leaving 10 bases between them. The CDR3: CASSLGGTFTEAFF. DNA of the CDR3: TGCGCCAGCAGCTTGGGAGGGACATTCACTGAAGCTTTCTTT.

This CDR3 reads CASSFLGYRAISGNTIYF. CDR3 DNA: TGTGCCAGCAGTTTTTTGGGGTACAGGGCAATCTCTGGAAACACCATATATTTT. This sequence joins TRBV28 and TRBJ1-3; D perhaps matches TRBD1 (6 bases). The V end was cut by 3 bases, the J end by 0 bases, with 18 bases between. The length of the CDR3 is 18 residues. From germline, CDR1 is MDHEN and CDR2 SYDVKM.

The chain recombines TRBV29-1 with TRBJ1-4, with D maybe TRBD1 (5 bases). The germline V and J ends were trimmed by 6 bases and 5 bases, with 13 bases remaining between them. This CDR3 is 13 amino acids long. Germline loops: CDR1 SQVTM, CDR2 ANQGSEA. CDR3: CSVGGGENEKLFF. The CDR3 nucleotides read TGCAGCGTGGGGGGAGGGGAGAATGAAAAACTGTTTTTT. The whole variable domain, remainder taken from reference TRBV29-1 and TRBJ1-4, is SAVISQKPSRDICQRGTSLTIQCQVDSQVTMMFWYRQQPGQSLTLIATANQGSEATYESGFVIDKFPISRPNLTFSTLTVSNMSPEDSSIYLCSVGGGENEKLFFGSGTQLSVL.

The gene calls are TRBV10-3 and TRBJ2-1; 12 bases fit TRBD2. The CDR3 has 17 amino acids. Germline trimming cut 6 bases from V and 5 bases from J; bases unmatched to any gene: 11. Germline V gene sequence: CDR1 ENHRY, CDR2 SYGVKD. CDR3 sequence (DNA): TGTGCCATCAGGGCACCCTACCTAGCGGGAGGGAACAATGAGCAGTTCTTC. This encodes CAIRAPYLAGGNNEQFF.

V and J are TRBV7-6 and TRBJ2-1, with TRBD1 identical over 8 bases. After removal of 4 bases from V and 3 bases from J, the junction contained 14 bases not matched to a gene. Germline CDR1 SGHVS, CDR2 FNYEAQ. The CDR3 is 18 residues long. The CDR3 coding sequence is TGTGCCAGCAGCTCCGCCGTCGCAGGACAGGGTCACTACAATGAGCAGTTCTTC. Its translation: CASSSAVAGQGHYNEQFF.

CDR3 in DNA: TGTGCCATCAGTGAGTCTCGACAGGGGGGCGAGCAGTTCTTC. It codes for CAISESRQGGEQFF. This chain connects TRBV10-3 to TRBJ2-1, with 9 bases matching TRBD1. Trimming removed 0 bases from V and 10 bases from J; junction bases left unmatched: 4. Germline CDR1 reads ENHRY; CDR2 reads SYGVKD. The CDR3 spans 14 residues.